The 12 T cell receptor delta chains below come from one sample, sequenced in a study of gamma-delta T cells after stem cell transplantation. TCRdb fed the RT-PCR reads into CATT to redo clone calling. The table has about 7,800 delta-chain clones, roughly 15% seen once. Source material: gamma-delta T cells. The receptor source for this set is a human donor. It is not recorded whose cells these are; they may come from a transplant donor.

In this sample, this clone turned up a few times. Only one base separates this from a far larger clonotype, so it likely reflects a read error. This same CDR3 is encoded by further DNA sequences in the sample. The CDR3, as DNA: TGTGCCTGCGACACTGGGGGATACACCGATAAACTCATCTTT. This codes for CACDTGGYTDKLIF. The V call is TRDV2, the J call TRDJ1; 10 nucleotides align to TRDD3. CDR1 is GEAIGNYY and CDR2 is EKD in the germline V gene. The CDR3 contains 14 residues.

This clone has a handful of counts. Only one base separates this from a far larger clonotype, so it likely reflects a read error. V gene TRDV2 combines with J gene TRDJ1; 7 nucleotides match TRDD3. In germline, CDR1 is GEAIGNYY, CDR2 EKD. The ends lost 1 base at V and 3 bases at J; junction bases unmatched: 1. The CDR3 sequence is 13 residues long. The CDR3 DNA is TGTGCCTGTGACACTGGGGGACCCGATAAACTCATCTTT. Encoded protein: CACDTGGPDKLIF.

About this clone: A single base separates this from a much larger clone, so it may be a read error. Other DNA sequences in this specimen translate into the identical CDR3. This chain links TRDV1 with TRDJ1; the match to TRDD3 covers 7 bases. The CDR3 sequence is 16 residues long. Germline loops: CDR1 TSWWSYY, CDR2 QGS. CDR3 protein: CALGARSSYWGDKLIF. As DNA, the CDR3 is TGTGCCCTTGGGGCCCGCTCCTCGTACTGGGGCGATAAACTCATCTTT.

This clone was counted between two and nine times. The chain uses TRDV3 and TRDJ1; D might be TRDD2 (5 bases). CDR1 is TVYSNPD and CDR2 is GDNSRS in the germline V gene (reference sequence). The CDR3 has 13 residues. Trimming stripped 1 base from V and 3 bases from J, with 12 bases between. The CDR3 DNA is TGTGCCTTTATCCTAGAAGATCCCGATAAACTCATCTTT. It specifies CAFILEDPDKLIF.

This clone rates as medium-sized (0.01 to 0.1%). Mismatch with germline at one junction end may stem from a read error. The rearrangement uses TRDV2 and TRDJ1; 11 bases agree with TRDD3. Germline lookup yields CDR1 GEAIGNYY and CDR2 EKD. The CDR3 has 17 amino acids. CDR3 residues: CACGTGRPLGDIDKLIF. The DNA of the CDR3 is TGTGCCTGTGGCACCGGACGGCCACTGGGGGATATCGATAAACTCATCTTT.

The chain has TRDV1 and TRDJ3, with D possibly being TRDD2 (5 bases). In germline, CDR1 is TSWWSYY, CDR2 QGS. The CDR3 extends over 20 amino acids. With 0 bases removed from V and 0 bases from J, the gap between germline ends came to 15 bases. For the CDR3, the DNA is TGTGCTCTTGGGGAACTTAGCTTCCCCCTCAGCTCCTGGGACACCCGACAGATGTTTTTC. It translates to CALGELSFPLSSWDTRQMFF.

This clone qualifies as medium-sized. The J gene is TRDJ1, the V gene TRDV1, with D perhaps TRDD2 or TRDD3 (5 bases each). Germline-derived CDR1 and CDR2 are TSWWSYY and QGS. The germline V and J ends were trimmed by 1 base and 3 bases, with 18 bases remaining between them. The CDR3 extends over 17 amino acids. This CDR3 reads CALGERRGALQPDKLIF. CDR3 coding DNA: TGTGCTCTTGGGGAACGCAGGGGGGCCCTACAACCCGATAAACTCATCTTT.

This clone was counted between two and nine times. This could be a read error, since a much larger clone is one nucleotide away. This chain joins TRDV1 and TRDJ1; D ambiguous. Germline-derived CDR1 and CDR2 are TSWWSYY and QGS. The CDR3 totals 17 residues. V lost 2 bases to trimming and J lost 0 bases, with 16 bases between them. DNA of the CDR3: TGTGCTCTTGGGGAATTGGATTCGTTTGAGTACACCGATAAACTCATCTTT. The encoded protein is CALGELDSFEYTDKLIF.

Remarks on this clone: A much bigger clone sits one base away, suggesting this may be a read error. The genes are TRDV1 and TRDJ1, with 8 bases aligning to TRDD3. Germline CDR1 reads TSWWSYY; CDR2 reads QGS. This CDR3 region has 18 residues. The CDR3 coding sequence is TGTGCTCTTGGGAAACTACCCTACGGGGGGATAGGGACCGATAAACTCATCTTT. This encodes CALGKLPYGGIGTDKLIF.

As regards this clone: A much larger clone lies one base from this, so it may be a read error. Other DNA sequences in the same sample also yield this CDR3. CDR3 residues: CALGARSSYWGDKLIF. CDR3 in DNA: TGCGCTCTTGGGGCCCGCTCCTCGTACTGGGGCGATAAACTCATCTTT. V is TRDV1 and J is TRDJ1, with 7 bases identical to TRDD3. Germline CDR1 is TSWWSYY and CDR2 is QGS. The CDR3 extends over 16 amino acids.

This clone was detected only a few times. A clone one base away is much larger, so this may be a read error. This sequence joins TRDV2 and TRDJ3; 12 bases are shared with TRDD3. The CDR3 extends over 21 amino acids. Per the germline V gene, CDR1 is GEAIGNYY and CDR2 is EKD. The CDR3 loop reads CACDTLLGDTPSSWDTRQTFF. CDR3 bases: TGTGCCTGTGACACTCTACTGGGGGATACCCCGAGCTCCTGGGACACCCGACAGACGTTTTTC.

There are a few counts of this clone. V is TRDV1 and J is TRDJ1, with 7 bases lining up with TRDD3. The V gene end was trimmed by 4 bases and the J gene end by 0 bases; junction bases not matched to a gene: 23. The germline CDR1 and CDR2 sequences are TSWWSYY and QGS. The CDR3 spans 21 residues. This CDR3 reads CALGGRGVGSGGVINTDKLIF. The CDR3 bases are TGTGCTCTTGGGGGCCGAGGTGTAGGTTCTGGGGGTGTAATTAACACCGATAAACTCATCTTT.